This T cell receptor (beta chain) was recovered during a study of regulatory T cells in long-lasting Graves disease. Study-wide findings and caveats: Persistent Graves' patients showed reduced TCR diversity versus newly diagnosed patients. Rather than thyroid tissue, only peripheral blood underwent study.

Construction of TCR beta libraries relied on iRepertoire HTBI primers and on Arm-PCR targeting CDR3 regions. TCRdb itself ran the multiplex PCR reads through MiXCR, one entry per CDR3 protein. The sample has 550,000 to 600,000 distinct CDR3 sequences, 16% seen once. Time point reported: newly diagnosed GD, antithyroid drugs for less than 3 months. TCR sequences were obtained from RNA taken from PBMCs. For this clonotype: What it binds is not known.

Per germline, CDR1 SQVTM and CDR2 ANQGSEA. Trimming pared 4 bases from V and 2 bases from J, leaving 8 bases between. The CDR3 contains 12 residues. The data were also submitted as part of a second study, on T cells in Graves' hyperthyroidism and ophthalmopathy.

Here the sequenced sample was peripheral blood mononuclear cells (PBMCs), taken at new diagnosis, from a patient treated with antithyroid drugs. The rearrangement joins TRBV29-1 to TRBJ1-2, with D maybe TRBD1 (5 bases). The receptor's source is a man in his late teens or twenties with Graves disease. Here the CDR3 DNA reads TGCAGCGTTGGGGGGGGAAACTATGGCTACACCTTC. Amino acids: CSVGGGNYGYTF.